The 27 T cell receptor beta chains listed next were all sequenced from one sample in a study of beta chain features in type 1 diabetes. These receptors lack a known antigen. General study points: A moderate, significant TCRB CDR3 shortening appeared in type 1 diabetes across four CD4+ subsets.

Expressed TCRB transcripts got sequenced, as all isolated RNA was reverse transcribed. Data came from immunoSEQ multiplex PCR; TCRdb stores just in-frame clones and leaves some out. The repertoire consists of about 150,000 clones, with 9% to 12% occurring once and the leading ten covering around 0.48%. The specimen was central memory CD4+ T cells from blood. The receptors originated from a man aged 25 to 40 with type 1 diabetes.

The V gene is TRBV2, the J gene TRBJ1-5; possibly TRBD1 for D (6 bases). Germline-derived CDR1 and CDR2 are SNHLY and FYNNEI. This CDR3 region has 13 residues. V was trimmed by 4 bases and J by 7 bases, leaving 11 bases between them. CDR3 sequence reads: CASSVQGNQPQHF. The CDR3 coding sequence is TGTGCCAGCAGTGTACAGGGAAACCAGCCCCAGCATTTT.

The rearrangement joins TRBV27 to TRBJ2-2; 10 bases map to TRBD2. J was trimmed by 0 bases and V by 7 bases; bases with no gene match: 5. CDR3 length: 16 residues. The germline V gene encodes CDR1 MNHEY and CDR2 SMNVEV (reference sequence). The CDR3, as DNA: TGTGCCAGCACCGTAGCGGGAGGTCCGAACACCGGGGAGCTGTTTTTT. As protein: CASTVAGGPNTGELFF.

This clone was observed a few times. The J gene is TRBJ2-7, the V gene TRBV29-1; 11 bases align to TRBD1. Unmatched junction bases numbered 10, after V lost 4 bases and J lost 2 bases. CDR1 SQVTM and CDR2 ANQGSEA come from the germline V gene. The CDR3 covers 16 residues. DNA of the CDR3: TGCAGCGTTGGAGGGACAGGGGGTATATTGGCCTACGAGCAGTACTTC. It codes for CSVGGTGGILAYEQYF.

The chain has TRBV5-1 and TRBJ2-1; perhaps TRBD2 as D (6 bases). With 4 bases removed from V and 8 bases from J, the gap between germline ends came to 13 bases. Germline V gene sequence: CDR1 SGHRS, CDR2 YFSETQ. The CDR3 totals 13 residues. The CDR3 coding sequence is TGCGCCAGCAGCCCGAGGTGGGGGGATGAGCAGTTCTTC. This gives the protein CASSPRWGDEQFF. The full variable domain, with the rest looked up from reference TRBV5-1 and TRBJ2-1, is KAGVTQTPRYLIKTRGQQVTLSCSPISGHRSVSWYQQTPGQGLQFLFEYFSETQRNKGNFPGRFSGRQFSNSRSEMNVSTLELGDSALYLCASSPRWGDEQFFGPGTRLTVL.

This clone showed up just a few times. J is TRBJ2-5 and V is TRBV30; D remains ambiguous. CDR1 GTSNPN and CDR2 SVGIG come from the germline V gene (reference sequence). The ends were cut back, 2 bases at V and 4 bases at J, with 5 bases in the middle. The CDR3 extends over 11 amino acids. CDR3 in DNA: TGTGCCTGGAGTCCCTTAGAGACCCAGTACTTC. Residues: CAWSPLETQYF.

The CDR3 sequence: CASSPRTSRAEQYF. CDR3 bases: TGTGCCAGCTCACCAAGGACTAGCAGGGCCGAGCAGTACTTC. The rearrangement uses TRBV18 and TRBJ2-7; 8 bases agree with TRBD2. The CDR3 has 14 amino acids. The V gene's germline CDR1 is KGHSH and CDR2 LQKENI. With 2 bases clipped from V and 6 bases from J, the junction kept 6 bases outside the gene matches.

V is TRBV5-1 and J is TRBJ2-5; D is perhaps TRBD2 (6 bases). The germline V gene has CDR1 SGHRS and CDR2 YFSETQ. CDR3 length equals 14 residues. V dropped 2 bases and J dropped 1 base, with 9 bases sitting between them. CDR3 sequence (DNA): TGCGCCAGCAGCTTAGTGGGGGGCCAAGAGACCCAGTACTTC. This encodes CASSLVGGQETQYF. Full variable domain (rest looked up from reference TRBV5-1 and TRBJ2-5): KAGVTQTPRYLIKTRGQQVTLSCSPISGHRSVSWYQQTPGQGLQFLFEYFSETQRNKGNFPGRFSGRQFSNSRSEMNVSTLELGDSALYLCASSLVGGQETQYFGPGTRLLVL.

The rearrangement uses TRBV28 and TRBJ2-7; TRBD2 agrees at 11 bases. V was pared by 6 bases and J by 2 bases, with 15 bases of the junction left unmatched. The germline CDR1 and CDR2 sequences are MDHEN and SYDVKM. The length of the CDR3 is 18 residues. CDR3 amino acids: CASSPTGLADPAAYEQYF. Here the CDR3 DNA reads TGTGCCAGCAGCCCTACGGGACTAGCGGACCCAGCGGCCTACGAGCAGTACTTC.

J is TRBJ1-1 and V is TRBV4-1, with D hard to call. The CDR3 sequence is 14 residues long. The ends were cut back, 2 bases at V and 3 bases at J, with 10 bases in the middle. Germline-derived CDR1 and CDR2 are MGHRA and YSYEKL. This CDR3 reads CASSQSWRDTEAFF. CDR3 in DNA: TGCGCCAGCAGCCAATCCTGGCGGGACACTGAAGCTTTCTTT.

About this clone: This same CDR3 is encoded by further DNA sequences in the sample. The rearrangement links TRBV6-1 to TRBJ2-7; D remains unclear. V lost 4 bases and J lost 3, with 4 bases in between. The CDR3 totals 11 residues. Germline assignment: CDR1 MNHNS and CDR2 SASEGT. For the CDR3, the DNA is TGTGCCAGCAGTGGAGTCTACGAGCAGTACTTC. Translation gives CASSGVYEQYF.

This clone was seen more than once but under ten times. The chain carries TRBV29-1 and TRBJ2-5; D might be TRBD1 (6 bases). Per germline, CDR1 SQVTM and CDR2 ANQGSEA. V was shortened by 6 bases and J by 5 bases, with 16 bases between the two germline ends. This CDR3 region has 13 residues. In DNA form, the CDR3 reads TGCAGCGTAACCAGGTTTGGGGGCGAGACCCAGTACTTC. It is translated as CSVTRFGGETQYF.

This chain's CDR3 is CASSFYTGSYEQYF. CDR3 sequence (DNA): TGCGCCAGCAGCTTCTACACAGGCTCCTACGAGCAGTACTTC. This sequence joins TRBV5-1 and TRBJ2-7; tentatively, D is TRBD1 (5 bases). Germline V gene sequence: CDR1 SGHRS, CDR2 YFSETQ. This CDR3 spans 14 amino acids. V lost 2 bases and J 0 bases, leaving 9 bases between the germline ends.

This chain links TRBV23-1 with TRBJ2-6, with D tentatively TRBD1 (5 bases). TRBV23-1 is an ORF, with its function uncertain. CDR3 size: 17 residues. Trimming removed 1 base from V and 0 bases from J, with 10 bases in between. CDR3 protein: CASSQFSQGSGANVLTF. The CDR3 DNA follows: TGCGCCAGCAGTCAATTTAGTCAGGGCTCTGGGGCCAACGTCCTGACTTTC.

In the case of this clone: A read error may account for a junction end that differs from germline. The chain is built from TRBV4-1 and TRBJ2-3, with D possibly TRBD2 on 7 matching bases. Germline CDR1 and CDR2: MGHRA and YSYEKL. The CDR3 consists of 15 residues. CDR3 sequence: CASSQVGEGADTQYF. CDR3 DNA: TGTGCCAGCAGCCAAGTCGGGGAGGGGGCAGATACGCAGTATTTT.

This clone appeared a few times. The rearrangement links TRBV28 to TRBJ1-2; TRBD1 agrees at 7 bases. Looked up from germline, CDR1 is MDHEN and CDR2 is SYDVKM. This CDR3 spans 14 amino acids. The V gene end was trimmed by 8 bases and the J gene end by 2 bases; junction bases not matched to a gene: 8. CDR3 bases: TGTGCCAGCCAGGCAGGGGGAGGCAACTATGGCTACACCTTC. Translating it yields CASQAGGGNYGYTF.

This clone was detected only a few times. The CDR3 DNA reads as TGTGCCAGCAGTGAAGGAATGGCGGGGAGACAGTTCTTC. Amino acid sequence: CASSEGMAGRQFF. The chain joins TRBV2 to TRBJ2-1, with TRBD2 as a possible D gene (6 bases). CDR1 and CDR2 from the germline V gene are SNHLY and FYNNEI. The CDR3 length is 13 residues. Trimming removed 1 base from V and 13 bases from J, with 14 bases in between.

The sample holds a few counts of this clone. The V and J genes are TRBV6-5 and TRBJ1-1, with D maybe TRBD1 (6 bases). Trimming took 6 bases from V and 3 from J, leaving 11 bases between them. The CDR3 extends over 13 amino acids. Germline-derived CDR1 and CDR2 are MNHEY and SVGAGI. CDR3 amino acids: CASRPNRDTEAFF. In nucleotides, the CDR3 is TGTGCCAGCAGACCCAACAGGGACACTGAAGCTTTCTTT.

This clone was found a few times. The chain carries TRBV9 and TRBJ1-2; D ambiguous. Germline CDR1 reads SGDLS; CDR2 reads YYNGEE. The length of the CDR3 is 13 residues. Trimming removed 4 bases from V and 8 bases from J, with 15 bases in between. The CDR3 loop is CASSQVILSGYTF. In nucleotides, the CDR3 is TGTGCCAGCAGCCAGGTGATACTGTCCGGCTACACCTTC.

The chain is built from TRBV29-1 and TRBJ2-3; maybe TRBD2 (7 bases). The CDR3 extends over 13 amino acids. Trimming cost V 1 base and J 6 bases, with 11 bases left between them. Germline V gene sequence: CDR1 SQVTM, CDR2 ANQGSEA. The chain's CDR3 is CSVEGGRGDTQYF. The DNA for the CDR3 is TGCAGCGTTGAAGGTGGGAGGGGGGATACGCAGTATTTT.

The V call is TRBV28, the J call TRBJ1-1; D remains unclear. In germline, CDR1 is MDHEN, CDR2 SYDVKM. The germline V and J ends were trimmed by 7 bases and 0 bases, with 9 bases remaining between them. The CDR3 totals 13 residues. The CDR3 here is CASKDSLNTEAFF. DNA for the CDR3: TGTGCCAGCAAGGACTCCCTGAACACTGAAGCTTTCTTT.

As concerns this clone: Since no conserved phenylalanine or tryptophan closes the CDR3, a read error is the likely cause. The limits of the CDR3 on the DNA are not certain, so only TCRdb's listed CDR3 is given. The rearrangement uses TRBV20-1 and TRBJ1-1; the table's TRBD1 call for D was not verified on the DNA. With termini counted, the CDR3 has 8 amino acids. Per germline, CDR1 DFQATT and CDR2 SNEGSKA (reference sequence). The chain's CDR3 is CSAREGQV.

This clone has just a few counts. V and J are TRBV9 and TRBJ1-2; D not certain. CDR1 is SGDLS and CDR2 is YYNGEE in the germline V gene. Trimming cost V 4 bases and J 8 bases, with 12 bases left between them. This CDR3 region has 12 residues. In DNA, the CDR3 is TGTGCCAGCAGCTCAACTACGAGGGGCTACACCTTC. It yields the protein CASSSTTRGYTF.

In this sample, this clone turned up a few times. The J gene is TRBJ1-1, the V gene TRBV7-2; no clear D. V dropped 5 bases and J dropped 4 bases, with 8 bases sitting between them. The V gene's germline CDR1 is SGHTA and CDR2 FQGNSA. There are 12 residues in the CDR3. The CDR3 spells CASSGWATEAFF. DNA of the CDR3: TGTGCCAGCAGCGGATGGGCCACTGAAGCTTTCTTT.

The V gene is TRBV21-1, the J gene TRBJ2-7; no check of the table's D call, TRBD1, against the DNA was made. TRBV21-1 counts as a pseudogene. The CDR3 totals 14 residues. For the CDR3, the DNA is TGTGCCAGCAGCAAAGCGGGACAGGGCAACGGGCAGTACTTC. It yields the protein CASSKAGQGNGQYF.

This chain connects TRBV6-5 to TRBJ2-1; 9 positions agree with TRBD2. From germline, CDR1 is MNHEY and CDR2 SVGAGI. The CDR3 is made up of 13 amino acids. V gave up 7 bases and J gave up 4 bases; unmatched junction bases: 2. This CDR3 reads CASTTSGYNEQFF. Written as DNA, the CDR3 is TGTGCCAGCACGACTAGCGGATACAATGAGCAGTTCTTC.

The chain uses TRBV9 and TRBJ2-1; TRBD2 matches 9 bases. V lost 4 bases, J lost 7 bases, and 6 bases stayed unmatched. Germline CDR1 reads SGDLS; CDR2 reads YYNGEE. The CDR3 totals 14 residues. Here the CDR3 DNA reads TGTGCCAGCAGCTATAGCGGGAGTCGTAATGAGCAGTTCTTC. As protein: CASSYSGSRNEQFF. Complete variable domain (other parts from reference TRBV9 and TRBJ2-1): DSGVTQTPKHLITATGQRVTLRCSPRSGDLSVYWYQQSLDQGLQFLIQYYNGEERAKGNILERFSAQQFPDLHSELNLSSLELGDSALYFCASSYSGSRNEQFFGPGTRLTVL.

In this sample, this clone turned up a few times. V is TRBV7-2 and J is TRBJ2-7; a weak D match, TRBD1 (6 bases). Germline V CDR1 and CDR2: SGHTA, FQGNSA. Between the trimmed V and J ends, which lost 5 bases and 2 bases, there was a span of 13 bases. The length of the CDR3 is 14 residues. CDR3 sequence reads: CASSSRDKAYEQYF. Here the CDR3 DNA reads TGTGCCAGCAGCAGCCGGGACAAGGCCTACGAGCAGTACTTC.